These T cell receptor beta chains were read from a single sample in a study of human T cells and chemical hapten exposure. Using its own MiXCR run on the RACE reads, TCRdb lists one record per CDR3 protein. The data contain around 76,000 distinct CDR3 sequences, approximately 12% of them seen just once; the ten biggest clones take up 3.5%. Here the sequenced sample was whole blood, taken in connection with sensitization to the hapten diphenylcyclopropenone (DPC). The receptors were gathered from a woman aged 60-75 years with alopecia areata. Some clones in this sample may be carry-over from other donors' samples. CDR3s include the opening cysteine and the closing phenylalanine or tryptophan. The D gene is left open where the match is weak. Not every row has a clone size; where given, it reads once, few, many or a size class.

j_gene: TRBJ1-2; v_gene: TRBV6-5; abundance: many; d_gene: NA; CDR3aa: CASSAQGNYYGYTF; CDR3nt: TGTGCCAGCAGTGCCCAGGGCAATTACTATGGCTACACCTTC
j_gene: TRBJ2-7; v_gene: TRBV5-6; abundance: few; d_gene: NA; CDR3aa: CASSLAGGFYEQYF; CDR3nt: TGTGCCAGCAGCTTGGCCGGCGGATTCTACGAGCAGTACTTC
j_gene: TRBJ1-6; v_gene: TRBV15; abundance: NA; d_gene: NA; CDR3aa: CATSREDQLGSPLHF; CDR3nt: TGTGCCACCAGCAGAGAGGACCAGTTGGGGTCACCCCTCCACTTT
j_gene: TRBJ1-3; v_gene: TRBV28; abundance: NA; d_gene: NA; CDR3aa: CASSRPPGGAFGNTIYF; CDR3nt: TGTGCCAGCAGCCGTCCTCCGGGAGGGGCATTTGGAAACACCATATATTTT
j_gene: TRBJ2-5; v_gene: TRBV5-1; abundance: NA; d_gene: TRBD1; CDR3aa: CASSPGTAQETQYF; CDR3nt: TGCGCCAGCAGCCCGGGGACAGCCCAAGAGACCCAGTACTTC
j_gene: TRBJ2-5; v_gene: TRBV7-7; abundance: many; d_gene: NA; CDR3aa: CASSSSPSPGETQYF; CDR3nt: TGTGCTAGCAGCTCCTCTCCGTCGCCGGGGGAGACCCAGTACTTC
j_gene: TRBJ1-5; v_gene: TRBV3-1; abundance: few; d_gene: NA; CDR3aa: CASSPTRGQPQHF; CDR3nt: TGTGCCAGCAGCCCGACACGAGGTCAGCCCCAGCATTTT
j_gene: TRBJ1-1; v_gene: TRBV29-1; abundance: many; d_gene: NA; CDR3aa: CSVPGPMNTEAFF; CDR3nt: TGCAGCGTTCCAGGGCCTATGAACACTGAAGCTTTCTTT
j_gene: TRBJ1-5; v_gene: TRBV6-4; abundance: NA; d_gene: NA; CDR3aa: CASSEAPGRKHF; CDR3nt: TGTGCCAGCAGTGAAGCTCCCGGGAGGAAGCATTTT
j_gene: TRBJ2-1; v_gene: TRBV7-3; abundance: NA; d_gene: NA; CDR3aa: CASSPQGLIHHNEQFF; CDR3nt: TGTGCCAGCAGCCCACAGGGACTTATCCACCACAATGAGCAGTTCTTC
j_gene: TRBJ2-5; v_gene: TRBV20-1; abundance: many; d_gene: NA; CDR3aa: CSLRGVGEQETQYF; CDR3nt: TGCAGTCTTAGGGGAGTAGGGGAACAAGAGACCCAGTACTTC
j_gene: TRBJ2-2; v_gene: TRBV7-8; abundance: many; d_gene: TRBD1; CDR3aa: CASRGQGNTGELFF; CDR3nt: TGTGCCAGCAGGGGACAGGGAAACACCGGGGAGCTGTTTTTT
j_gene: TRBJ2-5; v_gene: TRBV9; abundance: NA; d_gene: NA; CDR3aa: CASSVQGIPETQYF; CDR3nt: TGTGCCAGCAGCGTACAGGGCATTCCAGAGACCCAGTACTTC
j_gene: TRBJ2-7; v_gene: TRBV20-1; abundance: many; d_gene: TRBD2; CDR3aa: CSARGEGVYEQYF; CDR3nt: TGCAGTGCTAGAGGGGAGGGCGTCTACGAGCAGTACTTC
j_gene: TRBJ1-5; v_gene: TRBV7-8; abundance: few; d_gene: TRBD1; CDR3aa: CASSLDTGGQGSQPQHF; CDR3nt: TGTGCCAGCAGCTTAGACACGGGCGGACAGGGGAGTCAGCCCCAGCATTTT
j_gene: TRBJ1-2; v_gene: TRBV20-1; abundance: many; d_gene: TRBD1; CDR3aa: CSARDSGQGNYGYTF; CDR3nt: TGCAGTGCTAGAGATAGTGGACAGGGAAACTATGGCTACACCTTC
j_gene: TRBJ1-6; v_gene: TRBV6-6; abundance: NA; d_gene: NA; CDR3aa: CASSSLPDSAHRNSPLHF; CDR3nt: TGTGCCAGCAGTTCCCTGCCGGACAGCGCGCACCGGAATTCACCCCTCCACTTT
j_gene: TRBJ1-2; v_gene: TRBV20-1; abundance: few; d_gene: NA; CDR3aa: CSARGGEWVYGYTF; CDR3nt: TGCAGTGCCAGAGGGGGGGAGTGGGTCTATGGCTACACCTTC
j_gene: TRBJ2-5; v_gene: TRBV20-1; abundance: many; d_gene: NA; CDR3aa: CSAPNPGRETQYF; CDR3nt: TGCAGTGCCCCGAATCCGGGGAGAGAGACCCAGTACTTC
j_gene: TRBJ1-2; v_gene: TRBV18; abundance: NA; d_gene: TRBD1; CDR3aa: CASSPGDRGDGYTF; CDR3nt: TGTGCCAGCTCACCAGGGGACAGGGGAGATGGCTACACCTTC
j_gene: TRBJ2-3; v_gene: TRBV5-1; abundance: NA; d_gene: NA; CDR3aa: CANSFGRVDGDTQYF; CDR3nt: TGCGCCAACAGCTTCGGCAGGGTAGACGGAGATACGCAGTATTTT
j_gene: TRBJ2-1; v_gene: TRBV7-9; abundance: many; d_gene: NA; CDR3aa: CASSPVFYEQFF; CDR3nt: TGTGCCAGCAGTCCGGTTTTTTATGAGCAGTTCTTC